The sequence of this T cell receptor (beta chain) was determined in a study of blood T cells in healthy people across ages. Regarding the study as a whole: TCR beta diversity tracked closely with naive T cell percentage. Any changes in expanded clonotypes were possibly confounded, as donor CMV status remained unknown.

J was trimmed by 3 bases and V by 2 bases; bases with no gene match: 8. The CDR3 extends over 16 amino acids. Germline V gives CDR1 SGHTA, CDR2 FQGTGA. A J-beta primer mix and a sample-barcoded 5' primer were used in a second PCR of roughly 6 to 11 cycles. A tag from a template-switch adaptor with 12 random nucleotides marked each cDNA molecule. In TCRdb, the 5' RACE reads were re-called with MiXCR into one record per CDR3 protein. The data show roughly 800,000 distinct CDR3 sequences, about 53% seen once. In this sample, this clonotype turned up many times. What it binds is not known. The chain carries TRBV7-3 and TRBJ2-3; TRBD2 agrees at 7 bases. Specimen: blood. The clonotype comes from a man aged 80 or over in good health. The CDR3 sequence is CASSLSGGSVTDTQYF. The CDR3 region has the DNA TGTGCCAGCAGCTTATCCGGCGGGAGTGTAACAGATACGCAGTATTTT.